Listed here are 9 T cell receptor beta chains from one sample, sequenced in a study of PD-1 blockade in classical Hodgkin lymphoma. The repertoire was sequenced with immunoSEQ multiplex PCR; TCRdb's copy has only in-frame clones and lacks some. Found here are 35,000 to 50,000 clones, around 72% of them singletons; the top ten hold around 2.8%. Brentuximab vedotin exposure varied among the patients, all of whom had relapsed after autologous stem cell transplantation. Sample: peripheral blood mononuclear cells (PBMCs), taken before the second cycle of nivolumab. Receptors originate from a human donor with classical Hodgkin lymphoma.

The CDR3 is CATSRDRLWAPHGYTF. CDR3 in DNA: TGTGCCACCAGCAGAGATCGACTCTGGGCTCCACACGGCTACACCTTC. The chain uses TRBV15 and TRBJ1-2, with no clear D. Trimming left V 0 bases short and J 8 bases short, with 19 bases between. The CDR3 runs 16 residues. Germline CDR1 reads LNHNV; CDR2 reads YYDKDF (reference sequence).

The V gene is TRBV2, the J gene TRBJ2-3, with D possibly TRBD2 on 6 matching bases. Germline V gene lookup returns CDR1 SNHLY and CDR2 FYNNEI. V shed 6 bases and J shed 7 bases, with 14 bases lying between them. This CDR3 has 13 residues. The CDR3: CASSRDFGYTQYF. CDR3 sequence (DNA): TGTGCCAGCAGCCGGGACTTCGGGTATACGCAGTATTTT.

The chain couples TRBV19 to TRBJ2-5; 9 nucleotides match TRBD2. The CDR3 sequence is 15 residues long. Germline V gene sequence: CDR1 LNHDA, CDR2 SQIVND (reference sequence). The V segment lost 4 bases and the J segment 5 bases; nucleotides outside the gene matches: 8. The CDR3 here is CASSSASGVRETQYF. The CDR3 DNA sequence: TGTGCCAGTAGTAGCGCTAGCGGGGTACGGGAGACCCAGTACTTC.

The V gene is TRBV13, the J gene TRBJ1-1; D uncertain. CDR1 is PRHDT and CDR2 is FYEKMQ in the germline V gene (reference sequence). The CDR3 has 12 residues. This CDR3 is CATGRMNTEAFF. For the CDR3, the DNA is TGTGCAACCGGCAGGATGAACACTGAAGCTTTCTTT. The whole variable domain, remainder taken from reference TRBV13 and TRBJ1-1, is AAGVIQSPRHLIKEKRETATLKCYPIPRHDTVYWYQQGPGQDPQFLISFYEKMQSDKGSIPDRFSAQQFSDYHSELNMSSLELGDSALYFCATGRMNTEAFFGQGTRLTVV.

This clone has just a few counts. The chain carries TRBV19 and TRBJ2-7; 8 bases match TRBD2. Germline CDR1 is LNHDA and CDR2 is SQIVND (reference sequence). Unmatched junction bases numbered 5, after V lost 3 bases and J lost 4 bases. The CDR3 totals 14 residues. As DNA, the CDR3 is TGTGCCAGTAGTATGGGAGCGGGAGAGTACGAGCAGTACTTC. Its translation is CASSMGAGEYEQYF.

The chain is built from TRBV5-4 and TRBJ2-1; D gene unclear. The CDR3 consists of 11 residues. Germline V lookup: CDR1 SGHNT, CDR2 YYREEE (reference sequence). V was trimmed by 2 bases and J by 7 bases, leaving 4 bases between them. Here the CDR3 reads CASSFINEQFF. The CDR3 nucleotides are TGTGCCAGCAGCTTCATTAATGAGCAGTTCTTC.

As regards this clone: The junction differs from germline at one of its ends, possibly a read error. The chain has TRBV5-1 and TRBJ2-7; tentative D call: TRBD2 (6 bases). CDR1 and CDR2 from the germline V gene are SGHRS and YFSETQ. This CDR3 comprises 13 residues. The DNA for the CDR3 is TGTGCCAGCAGCGACGGGACTCCCCGCGAGCAGTACTTC. It specifies CASSDGTPREQYF. The full variable domain, with the rest looked up from reference TRBV5-1 and TRBJ2-7, is KAGVTQTPRYLIKTRGQQVTLSCSPISGHRSVSWYQQTPGQGLQFLFEYFSETQRNKGNFPGRFSGRQFSNSRSEMNVSTLELGDSALYLCASSDGTPREQYFGPGTRLTVT.

This chain joins TRBV14 and TRBJ2-6; a possible D gene is TRBD2 (6 bases). V gave up 6 bases and J gave up 4 bases, with 7 bases separating them. The CDR3 loop spans 13 amino acids. CDR1 is SGHDN, CDR2 FVKESK, per germline. The CDR3: CASRGGGANVLTF. CDR3 in DNA: TGTGCCAGCAGGGGAGGAGGGGCCAACGTCCTGACTTTC.

V usage is TRBV6-1 and J usage is TRBJ2-5, with unresolved D. CDR1 is MNHNS, CDR2 SASEGT, per germline. The CDR3 totals 13 residues. Trimming cost V 5 bases and J 3 bases, with 10 bases left between them. CDR3 loop: CASSRAAEETQYF. The CDR3 DNA follows: TGTGCCAGCAGTAGGGCGGCGGAAGAGACCCAGTACTTC.